This TCR beta chain was found in a study of PD-1 blockade in classical Hodgkin lymphoma. Whole-study results and caveats: Nivolumab initiation under 1 year post-ASCT meant exclusion. When set against healthy donors, newly diagnosed patients were reported to show lower baseline TCR diversity. Before treatment, complete responders showed about the same diversity as newly diagnosed patients.

Clones were sequenced by immunoSEQ multiplex PCR, and TCRdb holds only the in-frame ones, with some missing. The sample shows around 25,000 clones, approximately 88% of them seen only once. This clone was counted a single time. Its antigen is unknown. The time point is: cycle 4 day 1 (C4D1), after five to seven weeks of nivolumab. In every patient, relapse followed autologous stem cell transplantation, while exposure to brentuximab vedotin differed. This TCR derives from a human donor with classical Hodgkin lymphoma. The specimen was peripheral blood mononuclear cells (PBMCs), collected before the fourth cycle of nivolumab.

CDR3 sequence: CASSIFLAGGRWEQYF. In nucleotides, the CDR3 is TGTGCCAGTAGTATCTTCCTAGCGGGAGGAAGGTGGGAGCAGTACTTC. This rearrangement joins TRBV19 to TRBJ2-7, with 11 bases aligning to TRBD2. There are 16 residues in the CDR3. Germline values: CDR1 LNHDA, CDR2 SQIVND (reference sequence). Trimming at V came to 3 bases and at J to 7 bases, leaving 11 bases not matched to a gene.